Included here is one TCR beta chain sequence, with context. With 4 bases removed from V and 2 bases from J, the gap between germline ends came to 15 bases. The CDR3 loop spans 14 amino acids. The germline V gene encodes CDR1 SQVTM and CDR2 ANQGSEA. This specimen belongs to a study of blood T cell repertoires in COVID-19. In the study overall: Sites in the United States, Italy and Spain provided acute and convalescent COVID-19 samples. The cDNA or gDNA used as material had been derived from T cells, B-cell-depleted T cells, or PBMCs.

In the original workflow: Cell counts per sample came from amplifying reference gene primers. TCRdb's table, derived via immunoSEQ multiplex PCR, lists solely in-frame clones and lacks some. The V and J calls and the clone size are those of that table, but D and trimming were determined from the DNA. The repertoire includes approximately 210,000 clones, roughly four fifths of them detected once, and around 5.5% sits in the top ten. Sequencing used peripheral blood. The chain has TRBV29-1 and TRBJ2-7; D is perhaps TRBD1 (5 bases). This receptor was taken from a woman in her 70s with active or convalescent COVID-19. CDR3 sequence (DNA): TGCAGCGTTGTGATAGGGGCCGCTGCCTACGAGCAGTACTTC. This encodes CSVVIGAAAYEQYF.